A single TCR beta chain is shown here with its context. The antigen remains unidentified. This entry comes from a study of Tregs in tolerant kidney transplant recipients. Study-wide points: Biological reproducibility was not directly addressed, but technical replication error appeared minimal. Changing PCR primers prevented nucleotide comparison between some patients' samples. Tolerant patients' donor-specific Tregs expanded beyond overall Tregs, suggesting antigen-driven growth.

The repertoire was sequenced with immunoSEQ multiplex PCR; TCRdb's copy has only in-frame clones and lacks some. Among just over 15,000 clones listed, around 49% were seen once. Trimming left V 4 bases short and J 3 bases short, with 15 bases between. The V gene's germline CDR1 is MDHEN and CDR2 SYDVKM. The CDR3 totals 15 residues. Recipient PBMCs carried a CFSE label and met irradiated graft donor PBMCs for 6 days before FACS sorting. The clonotype originates from a human patient who received a combined kidney and bone marrow transplant. The chain recombines TRBV28 with TRBJ1-2, with D perhaps matching TRBD1 (6 bases). This specimen consisted of CD4+ T cells from blood cultured with allogeneic cells, obtained before the transplant. The CDR3 region has the DNA TGTGCCAGCAGTTACCCCCCCGGACAGTACTATGGCTACACCTTC. It translates to CASSYPPGQYYGYTF.